This TCR beta chain was sequenced during a study of CD4+ T cells in melanoma. Notes on the study in general: Diverse differentiation states were reported for melanoma neoantigen-specific CD4+ T cells. A reported correlation linked neoantigen-specific CD4+ T cells to CD8+, macrophage and B cell function.

Assay: immunoSEQ multiplex PCR; the TCRdb copy retains only in-frame clones and omits some. Here the sample spans about 140,000 clones, around 90% being singletons. Comment on this clone: Its antigen is as yet unknown.

Trimming took off 1 base at V and 2 bases at J, with 5 bases between the two ends. Germline V CDR1 and CDR2: GTSNPN, SVGIG (reference sequence). CDR3 length equals 13 residues. V and J are TRBV30 and TRBJ1-4; D gene uncertain. This receptor was identified in a human donor with melanoma. The CDR3 loop is CAWSATTNEKLFF. Here the CDR3 DNA reads TGTGCCTGGAGTGCCACTACTAATGAAAAACTGTTTTTT.